Each of the 6 T cell receptor beta chains below was sequenced from the same sample in a study of CD8 T cells in ankylosing spondylitis. TCRdb called the 5' RACE reads again in MiXCR, with one record for every CDR3 protein. The data show roughly 40,000 distinct CDR3 sequences, more than 3% seen once. The sample was blood, either unsorted or a sorted T cell fraction (not recorded which). The receptors here all came from a female donor with ankylosing spondylitis or in good health (not recorded which).

V is TRBV9 and J is TRBJ2-3, with a tentative D call TRBD2 (6 bases). The length of the CDR3 is 15 residues. The V gene's germline CDR1 is SGDLS and CDR2 YYNGEE. Between the trimmed V and J ends, which lost 3 bases and 2 bases, there was a span of 13 bases. The CDR3 here is CASSDVRDFTDTQYF. CDR3 DNA: TGTGCCAGCAGCGACGTTCGGGACTTCACAGATACGCAGTATTTT.

There are many counts of this clonotype. This chain links TRBV9 with TRBJ1-2; 7 nucleotides match TRBD1. This CDR3 has 17 residues. V gave up 1 base and J gave up 8 bases; unmatched junction bases: 17. Per germline, CDR1 SGDLS and CDR2 YYNGEE. In DNA, the CDR3 is TGTGCCAGCAGCGTAAATCCGACAGGGCCTTCACCCCGGGGCTACACCTTC. Translating gives CASSVNPTGPSPRGYTF.

This clonotype appeared many times. The chain couples TRBV9 to TRBJ1-1; TRBD1 might be the D (5 bases). Per the germline V gene, CDR1 is SGDLS and CDR2 is YYNGEE. This CDR3 region has 13 residues. Trimming removed 4 bases from V and 1 base from J, with 8 bases in between. This chain's CDR3 is CASSQGQNTEAFF. Here the CDR3 DNA reads TGTGCCAGCAGCCAGGGCCAGAACACTGAAGCTTTCTTT.

The CDR3 protein is CASSVAAAVNTEAFF. The DNA of the CDR3 is TGTGCCAGCAGCGTAGCGGCAGCGGTGAACACTGAAGCTTTCTTT. The chain combines TRBV9 with TRBJ1-1; the D is unclear. V was cut by 0 bases and J by 0 bases, with 9 bases left in between. Germline V gene lookup returns CDR1 SGDLS and CDR2 YYNGEE. The CDR3 has 15 residues.

Ten or more counts support this clonotype. This rearrangement joins TRBV9 to TRBJ1-5; TRBD1 aligns across 10 bases. The CDR3 contains 15 residues. From germline, CDR1 is SGDLS and CDR2 YYNGEE. The V gene end was trimmed by 4 bases and the J gene end by 6 bases; junction bases not matched to a gene: 7. The CDR3 DNA follows: TGTGCCAGCAGCCCCGCGGGACAGGGGCCTCAGCCCCAGCATTTT. Translation: CASSPAGQGPQPQHF. Looking up the rest from reference TRBV9 and TRBJ1-5 gives the full variable domain: DSGVTQTPKHLITATGQRVTLRCSPRSGDLSVYWYQQSLDQGLQFLIQYYNGEERAKGNILERFSAQQFPDLHSELNLSSLELGDSALYFCASSPAGQGPQPQHFGDGTRLSIL.

The chain uses TRBV9 and TRBJ2-5, with a tentative D call TRBD2 (5 bases). Germline values: CDR1 SGDLS, CDR2 YYNGEE. The CDR3 is 15 residues long. Trimming removed 2 bases at V and 5 bases at J, with 16 bases between. CDR3 sequence: CASSVGLAGRETQYF. CDR3 nucleotide sequence: TGTGCCAGCAGCGTGGGCCTAGCTGGGCGTGAGACCCAGTACTTC.